These T cell receptor beta chains were read from a single sample in a study of cytomegalovirus exposure and HLA in healthy donors. Repertoires were generated with immunoSEQ multiplex PCR, while TCRdb's copy carries only in-frame clones and drops some. The table lists hundreds of thousands of clones, 82% of them singletons. The sequenced sample was PBMCs. These receptor sequences come from a man in his forties in good health and CMV-seropositive. The CDR3 runs from the conserved cysteine through the conserved F or W. Fields, in order: J gene, V gene, clone size, D gene, CDR3 DNA, CDR3 protein. A D gene is named only where the DNA matches it firmly. Size is omitted from some rows. Given values are once, few, many or a class for expanded clones.

>TRBJ2-6|TRBV5-4|NA|NA
TGTGCCAGCAGCTTGGGCCTAATCGCAGGGACTGGGGCCAACGTCCTGACTTTC
CASSLGLIAGTGANVLTF
>TRBJ1-1|TRBV14|NA|TRBD1
TGTGCCAGCAGCCCTCGACAGGGGTCCGAAGCTTTCTTT
CASSPRQGSEAFF
>TRBJ1-1|TRBV30|NA|NA
TGTGCCTTCTGGGAGGCGGAGAACACTGAAGCTTTCTTT
CAFWEAENTEAFF
>TRBJ2-3|TRBV6-6|NA|TRBD1
TGTGCCAGCAGGCCCTCACCGGGACAGTTCACAGATACGCAGTATTTT
CASRPSPGQFTDTQYF
>TRBJ2-1|TRBV27|NA|TRBD2
TGTGCCAGCAGTTTGCACGGACTAGCGGAACCCTACAATGAGCAGTTCTTC
CASSLHGLAEPYNEQFF
>TRBJ1-1|TRBV19|NA|NA
TGTGCCAGTACCCCCGGCGGGGGGTACACTGAAGCTTTCTTT
CASTPGGGYTEAFF
>TRBJ2-3|TRBV7-6|few|TRBD1
TGTGCCAGCAGCTTAGGGACAGGGTTTGTCACGCAGTATTTT
CASSLGTGFVTQYF
>TRBJ1-1|TRBV19|NA|TRBD1
TGTGCCAGTGGACAGGGGCCGAACACTGAAGCTTTCTTT
CASGQGPNTEAFF
>TRBJ1-1|TRBV6-1|NA|NA
TGTGCCATTCGGGAAGGAAACACTGAAGCTTTCTTT
CAIREGNTEAFF
>TRBJ2-3|TRBV10-3|NA|TRBD2
TGTGCCATCAGTGCCCCGGGACTAAGCACAGATACGCAGTATTTT
CAISAPGLSTDTQYF
>TRBJ1-2|TRBV9|NA|NA
TGTGCCAGCAGCGTATACGGAGCTAACTATGGCTACACCTTC
CASSVYGANYGYTF
>TRBJ1-2|TRBV18|NA|TRBD1
TGTGCCAGCTCACGGGACAGTCTGAGAGACTATGGCTACACCTTC
CASSRDSLRDYGYTF
>TRBJ1-4|TRBV5-6|few|TRBD1
TGTGCCAGCAGCTTGGACAGGGGCAATGAAAAACTGTTTTTT
CASSLDRGNEKLFF
>TRBJ2-7|TRBV6-1|NA|NA
TGTGCCAGCGGGACACCCAAAGGGGCCTACGAGCAGTACTTC
CASGTPKGAYEQYF
>TRBJ2-1|TRBV7-9|NA|TRBD2
TGTGCCAGCAGCACCACCGGGACTAGCGGCAATGAGCAGTTCTTC
CASSTTGTSGNEQFF
>TRBJ2-5|TRBV25-1|NA|TRBD2
TGTGCCAGCAAGGCGGGAGGGCCCTCGGGGACCCAGTACTTC
CASKAGGPSGTQYF
>TRBJ2-5|TRBV7-2|once|TRBD1
TGTGCCAGCAGCTTAGGAGGGACAGGGGGCGGGGAGACCCAGTACTTC
CASSLGGTGGGETQYF
>TRBJ2-1|TRBV29-1|NA|NA
TGCAGCGTTGACCAATCGCTAAGCAGGGCCTTATCCTACAATGAGCAGTTCTTC
CSVDQSLSRALSYNEQFF
>TRBJ2-5|TRBV5-6|few|TRBD1
TGTGCCAGCAGACAGACAGGGGGCGGGGAGACCCAGTACTTC
CASRQTGGGETQYF
>TRBJ2-2|TRBV6-1|NA|NA
TGTGCCAGCAGTGCTATAGGACTACGCCCCGAGCTGTTTTTT
CASSAIGLRPELFF
>TRBJ1-1|TRBV7-9|NA|TRBD1
TGTGCCAGCAGCATAGGGACAGGTACTGAAGCTTTCTTT
CASSIGTGTEAFF
>TRBJ2-1|TRBV19|NA|NA
TGTGCCAGTAGTATTGGCGGGAACTCCTACAATGAGCAGTTCTTC
CASSIGGNSYNEQFF
>TRBJ1-5|TRBV7-6|NA|NA
TGTGCCAGCAGCTTAGGAGCAGGCTATAGCAATCAGCCCCAGCATTTT
CASSLGAGYSNQPQHF
>TRBJ1-1|TRBV27|NA|TRBD1
TGTGCCAGCAGTTCCCAGGGGGCTGGGAACACTGAAGCTTTCTTT
CASSSQGAGNTEAFF
>TRBJ2-5|TRBV6-1|NA|NA
TGTGCCAGCAGGAGGGTACAAGAGACCCAGTACTTC
CASRRVQETQYF
>TRBJ2-2|TRBV7-6|NA|TRBD2
TGTGCCAGCAGCTCCAGCGGGGGGGTGACCGGGGAGCTGTTTTTT
CASSSSGGVTGELFF
>TRBJ1-5|TRBV7-9|NA|NA
TGTGCCAGCAGCTTAAACTTCCAGGGAGGGAATCAGCCCCAGCATTTT
CASSLNFQGGNQPQHF
>TRBJ1-3|TRBV5-1|NA|NA
TGCGCCAGCAGCCTCGACATTGTCTCTGGAAACACCATATATTTT
CASSLDIVSGNTIYF
>TRBJ1-4|TRBV6-1|NA|NA
TGTGCCAGCAGTGACCCATCTACGACGGGAGGGAATGAAAAACTGTTTTTT
CASSDPSTTGGNEKLFF
>TRBJ2-1|TRBV5-4|NA|NA
TGTGCCAGCAGCCGCAGTTGGGAGCAGTTCTTC
CASSRSWEQFF
>TRBJ2-7|TRBV15|NA|TRBD2
TGTGCCACCAGCAGGGAACGGACTAGTCCCGGGTTTTACGAGCAGTACTTC
CATSRERTSPGFYEQYF
>TRBJ2-4|TRBV19|NA|TRBD1
TGTGCCAGTAAACGACAGGGTATAAACATTCAGTACTTC
CASKRQGINIQYF
>TRBJ2-7|TRBV6-1|NA|TRBD2
TGTGCCAGCAGTGAAGGGACTAGCGGGAGCTACGAGCAGTACTTC
CASSEGTSGSYEQYF
>TRBJ2-3|TRBV27|NA|NA
TGTGCCAGCAGTTTAGTGGGAGAGGCAGATACGCAGTATTTT
CASSLVGEADTQYF
>TRBJ1-4|TRBV7-2|NA|NA
TGTGCCAGCAGCTTCGGGTGGACTAATGAAAAACTGTTTTTT
CASSFGWTNEKLFF
>TRBJ2-7|TRBV6-6|NA|TRBD2
TGTGCCAGCAGTTACTCAAGACTAGCGGGAACCTACGAGCAGTACTTC
CASSYSRLAGTYEQYF
>TRBJ1-5|TRBV6-1|NA|TRBD1
TGTGCCAGCAGTGAAATAGGGGGCGGGCAGCCCCAGCATTTT
CASSEIGGGQPQHF
>TRBJ1-2|TRBV29-1|NA|NA
TGCAGCGTTGCTCGGGGAAACTATGGCTACACCTTC
CSVARGNYGYTF
>TRBJ2-7|TRBV4-1|once|TRBD1
TGCGCCAGCAGCCAACTGTGGTCTGGGACAGGGGGCTACGAGCAGTACTTC
CASSQLWSGTGGYEQYF
>TRBJ2-5|TRBV18|NA|NA
TGTGCCAGCTCACCACGAGTAGCAGACCAAGAGACCCAGTACTTC
CASSPRVADQETQYF
>TRBJ2-2|TRBV5-1|few|TRBD2
TGCGCCAGCATGGGGGGAGGGCCGAACACCGGGGAGCTGTTTTTT
CASMGGGPNTGELFF
>TRBJ2-6|TRBV11-2|NA|NA
TGTGCCAGCAGCATAAGGGGTCCCTGGGCCAACGTCCTGACTTTC
CASSIRGPWANVLTF
>TRBJ1-5|TRBV6-5|NA|TRBD1
TGTGCCAGCAGACCGGACAGGGGGAATCAGCCCCAGCATTTT
CASRPDRGNQPQHF
>TRBJ2-2|TRBV29-1|once|NA
TGCAGCGTTGAATCCGGGGGGGAGCTGTTTTTT
CSVESGGELFF
>TRBJ2-1|TRBV25-1|NA|TRBD1
TGTGCCAGCAGTGACGGACAGGGCGATGAGCAGTTCTTC
CASSDGQGDEQFF
>TRBJ1-2|TRBV6-6|NA|TRBD1
TGTGCCAGCAGTTCCTCGGGACAGTCCTATGGCTACACCTTC
CASSSSGQSYGYTF
>TRBJ2-7|TRBV7-8|NA|NA
TGTGCCAGCAGCTTAGTGTGGGGGGATCGAAGCTACGAGCAGTACTTC
CASSLVWGDRSYEQYF
>TRBJ1-4|TRBV7-9|few|NA
TGTGCCAGCAGCTCCCAAGGGAGAGGTAGTGAAAAACTGTTTTTT
CASSSQGRGSEKLFF
>TRBJ2-5|TRBV7-2|few|TRBD2
TGTGCCAGCAGCTTAGTAGGGAGGGTATCCCGCCAAGAGACCCAGTACTTC
CASSLVGRVSRQETQYF
>TRBJ1-5|TRBV6-4|NA|NA
TGTGCCAGCATCACAGGTTGGGCTAGTCAGCCCCAGCATTTT
CASITGWASQPQHF